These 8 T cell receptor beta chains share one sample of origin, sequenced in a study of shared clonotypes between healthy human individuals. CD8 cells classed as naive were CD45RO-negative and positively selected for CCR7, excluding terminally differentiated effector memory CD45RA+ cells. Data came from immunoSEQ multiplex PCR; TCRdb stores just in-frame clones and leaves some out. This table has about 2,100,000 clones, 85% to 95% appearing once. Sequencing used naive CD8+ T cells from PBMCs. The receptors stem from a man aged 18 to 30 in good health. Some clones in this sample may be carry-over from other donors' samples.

CDR3 nucleotides: TGTGCCAGCAGCCACAAGGGACAAAACGATGAGCAGTTCTTC. Its protein product is CASSHKGQNDEQFF. V is TRBV7-6 and J is TRBJ2-1; weak D call: TRBD1 (6 bases). The germline CDR1 and CDR2 sequences are SGHVS and FNYEAQ. V dropped 5 bases and J dropped 8 bases, with 16 bases sitting between them. This CDR3 spans 14 amino acids.

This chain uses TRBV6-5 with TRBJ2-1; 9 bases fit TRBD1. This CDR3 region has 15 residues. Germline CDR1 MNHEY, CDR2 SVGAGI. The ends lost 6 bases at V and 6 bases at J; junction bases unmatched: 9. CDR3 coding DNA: TGTGCCAGCAGAAACCCGGGACAGGGCTCCAATGAGCAGTTCTTC. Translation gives CASRNPGQGSNEQFF.

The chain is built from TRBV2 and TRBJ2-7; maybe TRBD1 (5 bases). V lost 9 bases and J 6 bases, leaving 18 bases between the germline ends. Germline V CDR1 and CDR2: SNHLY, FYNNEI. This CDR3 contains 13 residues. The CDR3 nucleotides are TGTGCCAGTATTTCCAGGGAATTTACCGAGCAGTACTTC. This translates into CASISREFTEQYF.

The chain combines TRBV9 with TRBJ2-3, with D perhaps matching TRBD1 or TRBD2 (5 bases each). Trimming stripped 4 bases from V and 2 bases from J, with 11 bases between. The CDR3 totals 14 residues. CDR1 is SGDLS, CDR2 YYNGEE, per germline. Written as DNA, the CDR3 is TGTGCCAGCAGCTTACTAGGGGCCACAGATACGCAGTATTTT. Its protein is CASSLLGATDTQYF. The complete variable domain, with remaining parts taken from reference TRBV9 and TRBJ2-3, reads DSGVTQTPKHLITATGQRVTLRCSPRSGDLSVYWYQQSLDQGLQFLIQYYNGEERAKGNILERFSAQQFPDLHSELNLSSLELGDSALYFCASSLLGATDTQYFGPGTRLTVL.

CDR3 in amino acids: CASSRGQGYAEAFF. For the CDR3, the DNA is TGTGCCAGCAGCAGGGGACAGGGGTACGCTGAAGCTTTCTTT. This chain connects TRBV5-8 to TRBJ1-1; 10 nucleotides line up with TRBD1. This CDR3 has 14 residues. The V and J ends lost 4 bases and 6 bases, in that order; junction bases with no gene match: 6. In germline, CDR1 is SGHTS, CDR2 YDEGEE.

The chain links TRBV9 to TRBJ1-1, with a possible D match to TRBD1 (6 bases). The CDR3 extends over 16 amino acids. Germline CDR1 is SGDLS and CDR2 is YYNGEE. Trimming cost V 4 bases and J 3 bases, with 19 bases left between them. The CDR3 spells CASSPRPRGEHTEAFF. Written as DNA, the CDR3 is TGTGCCAGCAGCCCCCGACCCAGGGGCGAGCACACTGAAGCTTTCTTT.

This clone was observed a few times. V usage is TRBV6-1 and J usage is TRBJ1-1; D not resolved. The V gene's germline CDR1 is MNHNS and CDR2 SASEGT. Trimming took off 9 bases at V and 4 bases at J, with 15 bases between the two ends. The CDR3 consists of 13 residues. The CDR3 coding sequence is TGTGCCAGTGTAGAACGGTCGGGCACTGAAGCTTTCTTT. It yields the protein CASVERSGTEAFF.

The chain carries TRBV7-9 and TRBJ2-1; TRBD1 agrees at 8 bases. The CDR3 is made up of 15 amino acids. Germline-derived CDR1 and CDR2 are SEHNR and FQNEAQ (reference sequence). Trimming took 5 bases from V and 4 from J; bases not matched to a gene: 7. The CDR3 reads CASSPRTGWYNEQFF. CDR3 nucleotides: TGTGCCAGCAGCCCCCGGACAGGGTGGTACAATGAGCAGTTCTTC.